The present T cell receptor beta chain was sequenced within a study of vaccination effects on CD4 cells after COVID-19. The data were produced by immunoSEQ multiplex PCR, yet TCRdb's version contains in-frame clones alone and is incomplete. The table has 43,000 or so clones, under 80% seen once. Scientists isolated CD4+ T cells after a roughly 10-day culture period ended. Subjects were given two BNT162b2 or mRNA-1273 vaccine doses. As concerns this clone: As yet, its antigen is unknown.

Material: CD4+ T cells from PBMCs cultured without peptide, obtained after COVID-19 vaccination. This receptor was taken from a human donor who received a COVID-19 vaccine.

CDR3 protein: CASSYGEKLFF. Written as DNA, the CDR3 is TGTGCCAGTAGTTATGGTGAAAAACTGTTTTTT. The chain has TRBV19 and TRBJ1-4; D not certain. Germline V gene data show CDR1 as LNHDA and CDR2 as SQIVND (reference sequence). V gave up 5 bases and J gave up 7 bases, with 5 bases separating them. The CDR3 totals 11 residues.